This passage covers 32 T cell receptor beta chains from one sample sequenced in a study of PD-1 blockade in classical Hodgkin lymphoma. The time point was: newly diagnosed, previously untreated cHL patient sample. Produced via immunoSEQ multiplex PCR; TCRdb's table is partial and in-frame only. In the table there are 15,000 to 20,000 clones, about 85% of which are singletons. Sequencing was performed on peripheral blood mononuclear cells (PBMCs). The receptors stem from a human donor with classical Hodgkin lymphoma.

This clone was observed once. The rearrangement links TRBV5-1 to TRBJ2-7; 9 bases map to TRBD2. CDR1 and CDR2 from the germline V gene are SGHRS and YFSETQ. The CDR3 has 15 amino acids. Unmatched junction bases numbered 6, after V lost 0 bases and J lost 5 bases. The CDR3 sequence is CASSLGAGGVHEQYF. CDR3 DNA: TGCGCCAGCAGCTTGGGAGCGGGAGGAGTCCACGAGCAGTACTTC.

This chain joins TRBV7-2 and TRBJ1-1; tentative D call: TRBD1 (6 bases). The CDR3 sequence is 17 residues long. V gave up 1 base and J gave up 1 base, with 16 bases separating them. Germline values: CDR1 SGHTA, CDR2 FQGNSA. The chain's CDR3 is CASSLGGTLQPNTEAFF. The DNA of the CDR3 is TGTGCCAGCAGCTTAGGGGGGACACTCCAACCGAACACTGAAGCTTTCTTT.

This clone is a singleton in its sample. The J gene is TRBJ1-5, the V gene TRBV6-1; possibly TRBD1 for D (5 bases). The CDR3 contains 14 residues. Trimming removed 2 bases from V and 4 bases from J, with 9 bases in between. Germline V gene data show CDR1 as MNHNS and CDR2 as SASEGT. DNA of the CDR3: TGTGCCAGCAGTGAATTGACAGTTAATCAGCCCCAGCATTTT. As protein: CASSELTVNQPQHF.

The chain carries TRBV9 and TRBJ2-1; no firm D call. V lost 4 bases and J 6 bases, leaving 17 bases between the germline ends. Germline V lookup: CDR1 SGDLS, CDR2 YYNGEE. The CDR3 consists of 15 residues. The CDR3: CASSNLPEVGNEQFF. In DNA form, the CDR3 reads TGTGCCAGCAGCAACCTGCCGGAAGTCGGCAATGAGCAGTTCTTC.

In its sample, this clone was seen a few times. The chain links TRBV6-6 to TRBJ2-5; the match to TRBD2 covers 14 bases. This CDR3 spans 14 amino acids. Germline V gene data show CDR1 as MNHNY and CDR2 as SVGAGI (reference sequence). J gave up 5 bases and V 4 bases, and 0 bases lay outside the gene matches. CDR3 amino acids: CASSWTSGRETQYF. DNA of the CDR3: TGTGCCAGCAGTTGGACTAGCGGGAGGGAGACCCAGTACTTC.

This clone was detected a few times. The chain has TRBV28 and TRBJ2-7; 10 bases are a match to TRBD2. The CDR3 length is 17 residues. With V trimmed by 5 bases and J by 7 bases, 17 bases remained unmatched. Germline V CDR1 and CDR2: MDHEN, SYDVKM. CDR3 bases: TGTGCCAGCAGTCCCCCCCTGAGCGGGAGGGCCCGGAGGGAGCAGTACTTC. Amino acid sequence: CASSPPLSGRARREQYF.

The sample holds a few counts of this clone. The V call is TRBV5-1, the J call TRBJ2-5, with 11 nucleotides matching TRBD1. CDR1 SGHRS and CDR2 YFSETQ come from the germline V gene. The V segment lost 5 bases and the J segment 0 bases; nucleotides outside the gene matches: 3. The CDR3 is 15 amino acids. Here the CDR3 DNA reads TGCGCCAGCAGAGGGACAGGGGGAAACCAAGAGACCCAGTACTTC. It codes for CASRGTGGNQETQYF.

V is TRBV28 and J is TRBJ1-1; D unclear. This CDR3 is 12 amino acids long. Between the trimmed V and J ends, which lost 10 bases and 10 bases, there was a span of 19 bases. Germline lookup yields CDR1 MDHEN and CDR2 SYDVKM. CDR3 loop: CATLRGSMGAFF. The DNA of the CDR3 is TGTGCCACGCTCCGAGGGTCCATGGGAGCTTTCTTT.

The V call is TRBV21-1, the J call TRBJ1-4; no DNA check was done on the table's D call, TRBD1. TRBV21-1 corresponds to a pseudogene. This CDR3 contains 16 residues. This CDR3 is CASSKGRGSPNEKLFF. The CDR3 DNA reads as TGTGCCAGCAGCAAGGGCAGGGGGAGTCCTAATGAAAAACTGTTTTTT.

V usage is TRBV6-1 and J usage is TRBJ1-6; TRBD1 matches at 7 bases. Germline-derived CDR1 and CDR2 are MNHNS and SASEGT. With 5 bases clipped from V and 8 bases from J, the junction kept 6 bases outside the gene matches. This CDR3 is built from 14 residues. In DNA, the CDR3 is TGTGCCAGCAGTCCGGGACAGCTATATTCACCCCTCCACTTT. This encodes CASSPGQLYSPLHF.

This clone was picked up one time. The gene calls are TRBV28 and TRBJ2-7; D unclear. CDR1 and CDR2 (germline): MDHEN, SYDVKM. V lost 5 bases and J 4 bases, leaving 15 bases between the germline ends. This CDR3 is built from 14 residues. As DNA, the CDR3 is TGTGCCAGCAGTAACCCGGGCCTCACATACGAGCAGTACTTC. It translates to CASSNPGLTYEQYF.

The V gene is TRBV19, the J gene TRBJ2-1; D might be TRBD2 (6 bases). The CDR3 runs to 15 residues. The ends were cut back, 5 bases at V and 2 bases at J, with 13 bases in the middle. Germline V gene lookup returns CDR1 LNHDA and CDR2 SQIVND (reference sequence). This chain's CDR3 is CASSPSGRTYNEQFF. CDR3 coding DNA: TGTGCCAGTAGTCCGAGCGGGCGAACCTACAATGAGCAGTTCTTC.

V is TRBV9 and J is TRBJ2-3, with TRBD2 identical over 10 bases. The V gene's germline CDR1 is SGDLS and CDR2 YYNGEE. CDR3 size: 16 residues. The V segment lost 6 bases and the J segment 4 bases; nucleotides outside the gene matches: 11. The CDR3 region has the DNA TGTGCCAGCACCAAAGTAGGGACTAGCGCTCCAGATACGCAGTATTTT. It yields the protein CASTKVGTSAPDTQYF.

J is TRBJ2-5 and V is TRBV6-1, with a tentative D call TRBD1 (5 bases). The CDR3 has 14 amino acids. Trimming cost V 4 bases and J 1 base, with 10 bases left between them. The germline gives CDR1 MNHNS, CDR2 SASEGT. The CDR3 loop is CASSVARVQETQYF. The DNA for the CDR3 is TGTGCCAGCAGTGTTGCCAGGGTCCAAGAGACCCAGTACTTC.

The chain couples TRBV6-1 to TRBJ2-7, with D unresolved. The germline V gene encodes CDR1 MNHNS and CDR2 SASEGT. V gave up 2 bases and J gave up 0 bases, with 8 bases separating them. CDR3 length equals 14 residues. For the CDR3, the DNA is TGTGCCAGCAGTGAATTATACAACTCCTACGAGCAGTACTTC. This codes for CASSELYNSYEQYF.

V is TRBV4-3 and J is TRBJ2-7, with 8 bases lining up with TRBD1. The V and J ends lost 0 bases and 4 bases, in that order; junction bases with no gene match: 5. Per germline, CDR1 LGHNA and CDR2 YSLEER. CDR3 length: 15 residues. The CDR3 protein is CASSQEENRGYEQYF. The CDR3, as DNA: TGCGCCAGCAGCCAAGAAGAGAACAGGGGGTACGAGCAGTACTTC.

The rearrangement joins TRBV5-4 to TRBJ1-1, with D uncertain. The V gene's germline CDR1 is SGHNT and CDR2 YYREEE (reference sequence). This CDR3 has 13 amino acids. V dropped 5 bases and J dropped 5 bases, with 13 bases sitting between them. CDR3 DNA: TGTGCCAGCAGGTCCCCTGGGAGGACTGAAGCTTTCTTT. As protein: CASRSPGRTEAFF.

With regard to this clone: Compared with germline, one end of the junction differs, possibly owing to a read error. Written as DNA, the CDR3 is TGTGCCAGCTTACCACGTCCAGCGGGAGGGCGAGACAATGAGCAGTTCTTC. Protein sequence: CASLPRPAGGRDNEQFF. The genes are TRBV18 and TRBJ2-1; 10 bases match TRBD2. This CDR3 region has 17 residues. Germline values: CDR1 KGHSH, CDR2 LQKENI.

The chain employs TRBV4-1 and TRBJ2-1; D is unresolved. Germline V gene sequence: CDR1 MGHRA, CDR2 YSYEKL. Trimming cost V 0 bases and J 5 bases, with 14 bases left between them. The CDR3 covers 16 residues. CDR3 nucleotides: TGCGCCAGCAGCCAAGATCTGCTATTCTGGGACAATGAGCAGTTCTTC. This gives the protein CASSQDLLFWDNEQFF.

The chain carries TRBV11-2 and TRBJ2-2, with D possibly matching TRBD1 (6 bases). Trimming removed 4 bases from V and 1 base from J, with 10 bases in between. CDR3 length: 15 amino acids. Germline CDR1 reads SGHAT; CDR2 reads FQNNGV. CDR3 sequence (DNA): TGTGCCAGCAGCTCCCGGGACAAGAACACCGGGGAGCTGTTTTTT. It specifies CASSSRDKNTGELFF. Using reference TRBV11-2 and TRBJ2-2 for the parts outside the CDR3, the full variable domain is EAGVAQSPRYKIIEKRQSVAFWCNPISGHATLYWYQQILGQGPKLLIQFQNNGVVDDSQLPKDRFSAERLKGVDSTLKIQPAKLEDSAVYLCASSSRDKNTGELFFGEGSRLTVL.

The V call is TRBV4-3, the J call TRBJ2-7, with TRBD1 identical over 7 bases. Trimming took 3 bases from V and 8 from J; bases not matched to a gene: 13. The CDR3 has 15 residues. In germline, CDR1 is LGHNA, CDR2 YSLEER. CDR3 sequence: CASSQVTTGTPKQYF. The CDR3 nucleotides are TGCGCCAGCAGCCAGGTTACGACAGGGACCCCTAAGCAGTACTTC.

V and J are TRBV7-8 and TRBJ2-7; 10 bases are a match to TRBD1. The CDR3 covers 14 residues. Trimming cost V 6 bases and J 6 bases; bases outside gene matches: 8. Germline CDR1 SGHVS, CDR2 FQNEAQ. The CDR3 DNA is TGTGCCAGCAGTCTGGGGACAGGGGCATCCGAGCAGTACTTC. Translation: CASSLGTGASEQYF.

This clone has a handful of counts. The gene calls are TRBV25-1 and TRBJ2-5; tentatively, D is TRBD2 (6 bases). Trimming cost V 6 bases and J 5 bases, with 7 bases left between them. Germline V gives CDR1 MGHDK, CDR2 SYGVNS. The CDR3 totals 11 residues. The CDR3 DNA reads TGTGCCAGCAGCCGGGGGGAGACCCAGTACTTC. Its translation: CASSRGETQYF.

The J gene is TRBJ2-3, the V gene TRBV5-4, with 14 bases lining up with TRBD2. This CDR3 has 16 amino acids. Per germline, CDR1 SGHNT and CDR2 YYREEE (reference sequence). V was clipped by 5 bases and J by 3 bases; unmatched bases: 5. CDR3 DNA: TGTGCCAGCAGAGCGGGACTAGCGGGAGAGACAGATACGCAGTATTTT. It is translated as CASRAGLAGETDTQYF. Full variable domain (missing parts from reference TRBV5-4 and TRBJ2-3): ETGVTQSPTHLIKTRGQQVTLRCSSQSGHNTVSWYQQALGQGPQFIFQYYREEENGRGNFPPRFSGLQFPNYSSELNVNALELDDSALYLCASRAGLAGETDTQYFGPGTRLTVL.

Note on this clone: Other DNA sequences from this sample encode an identical CDR3 as well. V and J are TRBV2 and TRBJ1-5; D unresolved. The CDR3 contains 11 residues. V lost 4 bases to trimming and J lost 2 bases, with 0 bases between them. The germline gives CDR1 SNHLY, CDR2 FYNNEI. The CDR3 nucleotides read TGTGCCAGCAGTGGCAATCAGCCCCAGCATTTT. It translates to CASSGNQPQHF.

The chain joins TRBV6-1 to TRBJ1-4, with D perhaps TRBD1 (6 bases). V was pared by 2 bases and J by 5 bases, with 12 bases between. The CDR3 runs 15 residues. Germline CDR1 reads MNHNS; CDR2 reads SASEGT. The CDR3 protein is CASSEFGGANEKLFF. In DNA form, the CDR3 reads TGTGCCAGCAGTGAATTCGGGGGGGCGAATGAAAAACTGTTTTTT.

This clone came up a few times. The J gene is TRBJ2-7, the V gene TRBV30, with a weak D call TRBD1 (5 bases). CDR1 GTSNPN and CDR2 SVGIG come from the germline V gene (reference sequence). Trimming took 4 bases from V and 5 from J, leaving 18 bases between them. This CDR3 is 14 amino acids long. CDR3 sequence reads: CAWISGRAFDEQYF. CDR3 DNA sequence: TGTGCCTGGATCTCCGGCAGGGCTTTTGACGAGCAGTACTTC.

This clone occurred once. DNA for the CDR3: TGCGCCAGCAGCCAGGAACTAGCGCCTAGCTCCTACAATGAGCAGTTCTTC. This gives the protein CASSQELAPSSYNEQFF. The V gene is TRBV4-3, the J gene TRBJ2-1; 7 bases match TRBD2. CDR1 and CDR2 from the germline V gene are LGHNA and YSLEER. V lost 3 bases and J lost 0; bases outside the gene matches: 8. The CDR3 loop spans 17 amino acids.

CDR3 DNA: TGTGCCAGCAGTTTTTCTATAGGGATTGGGTCGGGACAAAACATTCAGTACTTC. Protein product: CASSFSIGIGSGQNIQYF. The J gene is TRBJ2-4, the V gene TRBV27, with D perhaps given as TRBD1 or TRBD2 (5 bases each). The germline V gene encodes CDR1 MNHEY and CDR2 SMNVEV (reference sequence). Trimming shortened V by 3 bases and J by 5 bases, and 23 bases separated the two germline ends. CDR3 length equals 18 residues.

The genes are TRBV30 and TRBJ1-1, with a possible D match to TRBD1 (5 bases). CDR1 and CDR2 from the germline V gene are GTSNPN and SVGIG (reference sequence). Between the trimmed V and J ends, which lost 2 bases and 3 bases, there was a span of 25 bases. The CDR3 is 18 residues long. The CDR3 bases are TGTGCCTGGAGTCCCCTTACTCGACAGCGAGGTGGGGACACTGAAGCTTTCTTT. Its protein product is CAWSPLTRQRGGDTEAFF.

The chain links TRBV5-1 to TRBJ1-6; TRBD1 might be the D (5 bases). Germline CDR1 is SGHRS and CDR2 is YFSETQ. The CDR3 runs to 14 residues. The V end lost 3 bases, the J end lost 5 bases, and 9 bases lay between the germline ends. The CDR3 DNA sequence: TGCGCCAGCAGCTCCCGACAGAATAATTCACCCCTCCACTTT. Residues: CASSSRQNNSPLHF.

The chain recombines TRBV6-1 with TRBJ2-3, with D possibly matching TRBD2 (5 bases). The V end was cut by 0 bases, the J end by 2 bases, with 9 bases between. Germline values: CDR1 MNHNS, CDR2 SASEGT. The CDR3 extends over 15 amino acids. CDR3: CASSEALRDTDTQYF. The CDR3 DNA sequence: TGTGCCAGCAGTGAAGCGCTACGGGACACAGATACGCAGTATTTT.